One sample yielded the 24 T cell receptor beta chains listed below, sequenced in a study of blood T cell repertoires in COVID-19. Data came from immunoSEQ multiplex PCR; TCRdb stores just in-frame clones and leaves some out. The data show about 310,000 clones, approximately 90% seen once. Sequencing was carried out using PBMCs or T cells enriched from blood (not recorded which). Every receptor here comes from a woman aged 40 to 50 who had recovered from COVID-19.

The V call is TRBV11-3, the J call TRBJ2-2, with 9 bases aligning to TRBD1. Germline V gene data show CDR1 as SGHNT and CDR2 as YENEEA. CDR3 length equals 14 residues. The J segment lost 7 bases and the V segment lost 10 bases, leaving 10 bases of the junction unmatched. The CDR3 spells CAISGTGSIGELFF. The CDR3, as DNA: TGTGCCATCTCCGGGACAGGGTCAATCGGGGAGCTGTTTTTT.

Only a few counts were recorded for this clone. The rearrangement uses TRBV3-1 (or the pseudogene TRBV3-2) and TRBJ1-1; no reliable D call. CDR3 length equals 14 residues. V shed 1 base and J shed 0 bases, with 6 bases lying between them. Germline V gives CDR1 LGHDT, CDR2 YNNKEL (reference sequence). The CDR3 DNA reads as TGTGCCAGCAGCCAAGCCGGGATGAACACTGAAGCTTTCTTT. This sequence encodes CASSQAGMNTEAFF.

The chain recombines TRBV30 with TRBJ2-5; 8 nucleotides match TRBD1. Looked up from germline, CDR1 is GTSNPN and CDR2 is SVGIG (reference sequence). V trimming: 7 bases; J trimming: 3 bases; junction bases outside the gene matches: 7. The CDR3 contains 13 residues. The CDR3 bases are TGTGCCTTGAACAGGGGGGTTGAAGAGACCCAGTACTTC. It yields the protein CALNRGVEETQYF.

The V call is TRBV5-1, the J call TRBJ2-1, with 9 bases aligning to TRBD2. J lost 1 base, V lost 4 bases, and 9 bases had no gene match. The CDR3 has 17 residues. Germline V gene lookup returns CDR1 SGHRS and CDR2 YFSETQ. The CDR3 DNA reads as TGCGCCAGCAGCCAGCAGACTAGCGGCATATCCTACAATGAGCAGTTCTTC. Translation: CASSQQTSGISYNEQFF.

Comment on this clone: The sample carries other DNA sequences with the same CDR3. The V call is TRBV7-9, the J call TRBJ2-7, with a weak D call TRBD1 (6 bases). This CDR3 has 13 amino acids. Trimming stripped 3 bases from V and 5 bases from J, with 11 bases between. Germline CDR1 is SEHNR and CDR2 is FQNEAQ (reference sequence). The CDR3 DNA sequence: TGTGCCAGCAGCTTGGCCGGGGACAACGAGCAGTACTTC. Translation: CASSLAGDNEQYF.

This chain joins TRBV2 and TRBJ1-6; 7 positions agree with TRBD1. Looked up from germline, CDR1 is SNHLY and CDR2 is FYNNEI. Germline trimming cut 6 bases from V and 0 bases from J; bases unmatched to any gene: 2. The CDR3 extends over 15 amino acids. CDR3 residues: CASRGDSSYNSPLHF. The CDR3 nucleotides read TGTGCCAGCAGGGGGGACAGCTCCTATAATTCACCCCTCCACTTT. Looking up the rest from reference TRBV2 and TRBJ1-6 gives the full variable domain: EPEVTQTPSHQVTQMGQEVILRCVPISNHLYFYWYRQILGQKVEFLVSFYNNEISEKSEIFDDQFSVERPDGSNFTLKIRSTKLEDSAMYFCASRGDSSYNSPLHFGNGTRLTVT.

This chain links TRBV5-1 with TRBJ2-7; perhaps TRBD2 as D (5 bases). From germline, CDR1 is SGHRS and CDR2 YFSETQ. The CDR3 length is 16 residues. The germline V and J ends were trimmed by 0 bases and 7 bases, with 20 bases remaining between them. CDR3 sequence: CASSLGWPEPTGEQYF. The CDR3 nucleotides read TGCGCCAGCAGCTTGGGTTGGCCGGAACCCACGGGGGAGCAGTACTTC. Complete variable domain (other parts from reference TRBV5-1 and TRBJ2-7): KAGVTQTPRYLIKTRGQQVTLSCSPISGHRSVSWYQQTPGQGLQFLFEYFSETQRNKGNFPGRFSGRQFSNSRSEMNVSTLELGDSALYLCASSLGWPEPTGEQYFGPGTRLTVT.

This clone has only a few counts. The CDR3 reads CASTAGQGTVGGYTF. CDR3 in DNA: TGTGCCAGTACCGCGGGACAGGGAACCGTGGGTGGCTACACCTTC. The gene calls are TRBV19 and TRBJ1-2; TRBD1 matches 9 bases. Germline CDR1 is LNHDA and CDR2 is SQIVND (reference sequence). This CDR3 comprises 15 residues. Trimming at V came to 7 bases and at J to 7 bases, leaving 13 bases not matched to a gene.

This sequence joins TRBV28 and TRBJ2-1; D may be TRBD2 (6 bases). The CDR3 runs 14 residues. V shed 5 bases and J shed 3 bases, with 11 bases lying between them. Germline-derived CDR1 and CDR2 are MDHEN and SYDVKM. Here the CDR3 DNA reads TGTGCCAGCAGTAGACCGGGACTCTACAATGAGCAGTTCTTC. This translates into CASSRPGLYNEQFF.

This clone was observed a single time. The rearrangement uses TRBV12-5 and TRBJ2-7, with a weak D call TRBD2 (5 bases). The germline gives CDR1 LGHNT, CDR2 FRNRAP. This CDR3 region has 11 residues. Trimming took off 6 bases at V and 6 bases at J, with 9 bases between the two ends. CDR3 nucleotide sequence: TGTGCTAGTGGCACTAGAGCCGAGCAGTACTTC. The encoded protein is CASGTRAEQYF. The whole variable domain, remainder taken from reference TRBV12-5 and TRBJ2-7, is DARVTQTPRHKVTEMGQEVTMRCQPILGHNTVFWYRQTMMQGLELLAYFRNRAPLDDSGMPKDRFSAEMPDATLATLKIQPSEPRDSAVYFCASGTRAEQYFGPGTRLTVT.

The chain has TRBV4-3 and TRBJ2-3; D is unclear. Per the germline V gene, CDR1 is LGHNA and CDR2 is YSLEER. The germline V and J ends were trimmed by 4 bases and 2 bases, with 13 bases remaining between them. The CDR3 runs 15 residues. As DNA, the CDR3 is TGCGCCAGCAGCCCCCAAACTCTAACCACAGATACGCAGTATTTT. Translation gives CASSPQTLTTDTQYF.

This chain links TRBV4-1 with TRBJ2-1, with a tentative D call TRBD2 (6 bases). CDR3 size: 14 residues. With 0 bases removed from V and 15 bases from J, the gap between germline ends came to 18 bases. CDR1 and CDR2 from the germline V gene are MGHRA and YSYEKL. In nucleotides, the CDR3 is TGCGCCAGCAGCCAAGATGGGGGGAAAGAATCGGCGTTCTTC. This gives the protein CASSQDGGKESAFF.

This rearrangement joins TRBV29-1 to TRBJ2-1; 14 bases match TRBD2. There are 17 residues in the CDR3. Germline CDR1 reads SQVTM; CDR2 reads ANQGSEA. The CDR3 sequence: CSGEGLAGDSDYNEQFF. CDR3 nucleotide sequence: TGCAGTGGGGAGGGACTAGCGGGAGATTCCGACTACAATGAGCAGTTCTTC.

The chain uses TRBV30 and TRBJ1-2; D is perhaps TRBD1 (5 bases). Germline V lookup: CDR1 GTSNPN, CDR2 SVGIG (reference sequence). The germline V and J ends were trimmed by 3 bases and 4 bases, with 15 bases remaining between them. The CDR3 spans 14 residues. CDR3 loop: CAWSLLQGSYGYTF. For the CDR3, the DNA is TGTGCCTGGAGCTTACTCCAGGGCAGCTATGGCTACACCTTC.

J is TRBJ1-3 and V is TRBV7-2, with D possibly matching TRBD1 (6 bases). This CDR3 region has 15 residues. Germline V gene data show CDR1 as SGHTA and CDR2 as FQGNSA. V lost 1 base, J lost 4 bases, and 11 bases lay in between. CDR3 region: CASSLEPGVGNTIYF. In DNA form, the CDR3 reads TGTGCCAGCAGCTTAGAACCAGGGGTCGGAAACACCATATATTTT.

Only one count was recorded for this clone. This sequence joins TRBV4-3 and TRBJ2-5, with 8 positions matching TRBD2. Looked up from germline, CDR1 is LGHNA and CDR2 is YSLEER. The CDR3 is 16 residues long. With V trimmed by 3 bases and J by 2 bases, 8 bases remained unmatched. CDR3 nucleotide sequence: TGCGCCAGCAGCCAGGCAGCGGGGGAGAGACAAGAGACCCAGTACTTC. Protein: CASSQAAGERQETQYF.

The CDR3 DNA follows: TGCAGCGTCAGACAGGGGTCCTACGAGCAGTACTTC. Its protein is CSVRQGSYEQYF. The gene calls are TRBV29-1 and TRBJ2-7, with 8 bases aligning to TRBD1. J gave up 1 base and V 6 bases, and 2 bases lay outside the gene matches. Germline-derived CDR1 and CDR2 are SQVTM and ANQGSEA. CDR3 size: 12 residues.

The chain links TRBV3-1 (or the pseudogene TRBV3-2) to TRBJ2-1; no definite D call. Germline CDR1 is LGHDT and CDR2 is YNNKEL (reference sequence). The CDR3 runs 12 residues. Trimming cost V 4 bases and J 6 bases, with 7 bases left between them. The CDR3 spells CASSLPGNEQFF. The CDR3 bases are TGTGCCAGCAGCCTCCCCGGCAATGAGCAGTTCTTC.

This chain links TRBV18 with TRBJ1-4; a weak D match, TRBD1 (6 bases). The CDR3 is 16 residues long. CDR1 and CDR2 from the germline V gene are KGHSH and LQKENI. V shed 6 bases and J shed 7 bases, with 21 bases lying between them. The chain's CDR3 is CASSRGGPTSGEKLFF. In DNA form, the CDR3 reads TGTGCCAGCTCCCGGGGGGGCCCTACGTCGGGTGAAAAACTGTTTTTT.

The V call is TRBV29-1, the J call TRBJ2-1; D possibly corresponds to TRBD2 (6 bases). Trimming took off 4 bases at V and 6 bases at J, with 10 bases between the two ends. The CDR3 is 12 residues long. Germline CDR1 reads SQVTM; CDR2 reads ANQGSEA. The CDR3 spells CSVAPGVNEQFF. Here the CDR3 DNA reads TGCAGCGTTGCCCCGGGGGTCAATGAGCAGTTCTTC.

The CDR3 is CASRPGGYQETQYF. For the CDR3, the DNA is TGTGCCAGTCGGCCGGGCGGGTACCAAGAGACCCAGTACTTC. This chain links TRBV19 with TRBJ2-5; TRBD2 might be the D (5 bases). CDR3 length equals 14 residues. Trimming took 8 bases from V and 0 from J, leaving 13 bases between them. Germline CDR1 LNHDA, CDR2 SQIVND (reference sequence).

The chain joins TRBV27 to TRBJ2-1; 10 bases are a match to TRBD2. CDR3 size: 16 residues. Looked up from germline, CDR1 is MNHEY and CDR2 is SMNVEV (reference sequence). V trimming: 7 bases; J trimming: 5 bases; junction bases outside the gene matches: 11. This CDR3 is CASTPLLAGVNNEQFF. The CDR3 region has the DNA TGTGCCAGCACTCCCCTCCTAGCGGGAGTCAACAATGAGCAGTTCTTC.

The chain couples TRBV9 to TRBJ2-7; D gene unclear. The CDR3 covers 14 residues. Per the germline V gene, CDR1 is SGDLS and CDR2 is YYNGEE. Trimming took off 2 bases at V and 7 bases at J, with 16 bases between the two ends. The CDR3 reads CASSVGRTLREQYF. CDR3 bases: TGTGCCAGCAGCGTTGGGCGAACCCTCAGGGAGCAGTACTTC.

The chain carries TRBV28 and TRBJ2-5, with 11 bases aligning to TRBD2. In germline, CDR1 is MDHEN, CDR2 SYDVKM. V was pared by 7 bases and J by 7 bases, with 14 bases of the junction left unmatched. CDR3 length: 16 residues. CDR3 coding DNA: TGTGCCAGCACCCGTCGACACGCTACTAGCGGGGGGACCCAGTACTTC. Amino acids: CASTRRHATSGGTQYF.